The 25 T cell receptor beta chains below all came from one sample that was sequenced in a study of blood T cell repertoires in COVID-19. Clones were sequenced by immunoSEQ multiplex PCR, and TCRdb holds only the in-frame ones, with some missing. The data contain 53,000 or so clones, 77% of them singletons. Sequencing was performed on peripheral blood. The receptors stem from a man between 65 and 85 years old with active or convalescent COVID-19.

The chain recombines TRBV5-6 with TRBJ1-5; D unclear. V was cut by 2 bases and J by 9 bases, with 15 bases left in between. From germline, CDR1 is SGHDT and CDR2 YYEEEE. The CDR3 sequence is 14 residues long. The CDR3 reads CASSLYGSGSPQHF. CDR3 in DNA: TGTGCCAGCAGCTTATACGGGTCCGGATCGCCCCAGCATTTT.

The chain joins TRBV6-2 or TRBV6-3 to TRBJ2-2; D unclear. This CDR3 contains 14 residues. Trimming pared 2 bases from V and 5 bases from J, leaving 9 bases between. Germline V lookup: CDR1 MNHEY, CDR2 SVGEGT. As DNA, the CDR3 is TGTGCCAGCAGTTACCGAGTACAGACCGGGGAGCTGTTTTTT. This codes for CASSYRVQTGELFF.

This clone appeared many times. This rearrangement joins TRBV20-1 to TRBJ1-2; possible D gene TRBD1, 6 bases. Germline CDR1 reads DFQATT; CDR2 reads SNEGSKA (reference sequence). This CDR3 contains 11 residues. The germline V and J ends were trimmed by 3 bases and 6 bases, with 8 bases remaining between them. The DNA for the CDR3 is TGCAGTGCTAGGTCAGGGGATGGCTACACCTTC. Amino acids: CSARSGDGYTF.

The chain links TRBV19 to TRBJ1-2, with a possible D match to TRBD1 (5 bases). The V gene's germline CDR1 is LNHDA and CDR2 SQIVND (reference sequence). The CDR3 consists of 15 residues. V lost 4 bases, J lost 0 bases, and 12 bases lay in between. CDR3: CASSTRTQANYGYTF. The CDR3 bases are TGTGCCAGTAGTACCCGGACACAAGCTAACTATGGCTACACCTTC.

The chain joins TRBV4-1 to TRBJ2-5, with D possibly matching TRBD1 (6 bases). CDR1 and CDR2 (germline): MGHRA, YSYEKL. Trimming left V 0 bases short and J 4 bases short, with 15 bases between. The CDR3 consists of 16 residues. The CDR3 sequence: CASSQDTGTSGETQYF. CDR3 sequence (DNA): TGCGCCAGCAGCCAAGACACAGGGACATCCGGAGAGACCCAGTACTTC.

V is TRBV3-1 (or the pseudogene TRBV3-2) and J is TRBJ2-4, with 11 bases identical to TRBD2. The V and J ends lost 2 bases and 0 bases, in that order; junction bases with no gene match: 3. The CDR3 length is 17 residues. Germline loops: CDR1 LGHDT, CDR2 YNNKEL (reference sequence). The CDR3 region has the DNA TGTGCCAGCAGCCAAAATAGCGGGAGGGAAGCCAAAAACATTCAGTACTTC. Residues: CASSQNSGREAKNIQYF.

CDR3 sequence reads: CASSSRTADTLNEQFF. CDR3 sequence (DNA): TGCGCCAGCAGCTCCCGGACAGCCGATACCCTCAATGAGCAGTTCTTC. V usage is TRBV4-1 and J usage is TRBJ2-1; possibly TRBD1 for D (6 bases). Germline V CDR1 and CDR2: MGHRA, YSYEKL. CDR3 length: 16 residues. The germline V and J ends were trimmed by 5 bases and 6 bases, with 20 bases remaining between them.

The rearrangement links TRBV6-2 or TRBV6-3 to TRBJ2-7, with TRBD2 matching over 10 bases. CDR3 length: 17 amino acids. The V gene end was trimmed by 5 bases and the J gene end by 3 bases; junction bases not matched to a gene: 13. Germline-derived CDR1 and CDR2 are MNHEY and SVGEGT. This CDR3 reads CASSTPVGLAVDYEQYF. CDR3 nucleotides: TGTGCCAGCAGTACCCCTGTTGGACTAGCGGTTGACTACGAGCAGTACTTC.

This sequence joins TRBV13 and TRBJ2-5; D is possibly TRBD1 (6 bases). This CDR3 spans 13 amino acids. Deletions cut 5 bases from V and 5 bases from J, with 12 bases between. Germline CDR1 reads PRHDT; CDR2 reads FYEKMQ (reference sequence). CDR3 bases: TGTGCCAGCAGCCTGAGGGGGACCGAGACCCAGTACTTC. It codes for CASSLRGTETQYF. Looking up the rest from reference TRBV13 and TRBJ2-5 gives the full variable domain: AAGVIQSPRHLIKEKRETATLKCYPIPRHDTVYWYQQGPGQDPQFLISFYEKMQSDKGSIPDRFSAQQFSDYHSELNMSSLELGDSALYFCASSLRGTETQYFGPGTRLLVL.

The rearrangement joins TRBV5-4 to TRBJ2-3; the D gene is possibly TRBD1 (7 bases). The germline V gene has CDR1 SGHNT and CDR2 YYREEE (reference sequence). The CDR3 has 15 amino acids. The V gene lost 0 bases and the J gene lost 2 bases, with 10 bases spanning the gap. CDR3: CASSLDRGLTDTQYF. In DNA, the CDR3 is TGTGCCAGCAGCTTGGACAGGGGACTCACAGATACGCAGTATTTT.

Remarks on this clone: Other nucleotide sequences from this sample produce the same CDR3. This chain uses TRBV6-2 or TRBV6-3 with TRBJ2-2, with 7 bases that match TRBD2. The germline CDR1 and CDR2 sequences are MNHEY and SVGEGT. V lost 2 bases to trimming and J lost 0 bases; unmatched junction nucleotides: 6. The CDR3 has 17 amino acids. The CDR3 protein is CASSYGVAGANTGELFF. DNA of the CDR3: TGTGCCAGCAGTTACGGGGTGGCGGGAGCGAACACCGGGGAGCTGTTTTTT.

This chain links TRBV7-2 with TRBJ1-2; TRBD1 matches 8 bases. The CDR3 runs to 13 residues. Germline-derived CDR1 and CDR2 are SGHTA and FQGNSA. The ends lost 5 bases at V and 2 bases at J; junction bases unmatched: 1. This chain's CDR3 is CASSRQGNYGYTF. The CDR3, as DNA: TGTGCCAGCAGCCGACAGGGGAACTATGGCTACACCTTC. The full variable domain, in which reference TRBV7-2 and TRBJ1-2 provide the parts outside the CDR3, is GAGVSQSPSNKVTEKGKDVELRCDPISGHTALYWYRQSLGQGLEFLIYFQGNSAPDKSGLPSDRFSAERTGGSVSTLTIQRTQQEDSAVYLCASSRQGNYGYTFGSGTRLTVV.

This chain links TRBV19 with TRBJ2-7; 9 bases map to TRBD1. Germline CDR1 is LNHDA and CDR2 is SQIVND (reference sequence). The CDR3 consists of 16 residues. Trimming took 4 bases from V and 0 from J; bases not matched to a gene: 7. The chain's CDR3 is CASSRRTGAVSYEQYF. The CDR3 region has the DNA TGTGCCAGTAGTAGACGGACAGGGGCCGTCTCCTACGAGCAGTACTTC.

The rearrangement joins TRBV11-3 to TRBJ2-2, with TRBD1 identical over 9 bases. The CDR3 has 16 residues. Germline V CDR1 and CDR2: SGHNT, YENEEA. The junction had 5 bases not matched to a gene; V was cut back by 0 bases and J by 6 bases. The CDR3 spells CASSLDRTGDPGELFF. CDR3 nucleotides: TGTGCCAGCAGCTTAGACCGGACAGGGGATCCCGGGGAGCTGTTTTTT. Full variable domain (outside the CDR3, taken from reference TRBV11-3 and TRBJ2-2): EAGVVQSPRYKIIEKKQPVAFWCNPISGHNTLYWYLQNLGQGPELLIRYENEEAVDDSQLPKDRFSAERLKGVDSTLKIQPAELGDSAVYLCASSLDRTGDPGELFFGEGSRLTVL.

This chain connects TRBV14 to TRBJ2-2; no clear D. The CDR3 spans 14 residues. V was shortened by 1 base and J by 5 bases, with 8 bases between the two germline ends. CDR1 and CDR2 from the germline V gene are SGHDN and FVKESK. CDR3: CASSQAIGTGELFF. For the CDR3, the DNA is TGTGCCAGCAGCCAAGCAATCGGGACCGGGGAGCTGTTTTTT.

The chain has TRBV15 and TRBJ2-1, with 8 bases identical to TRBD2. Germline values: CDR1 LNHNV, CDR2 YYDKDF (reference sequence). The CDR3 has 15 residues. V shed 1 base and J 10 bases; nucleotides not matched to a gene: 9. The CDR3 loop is CATSRVTAGEWEQFF. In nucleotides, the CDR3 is TGTGCCACCAGCAGAGTAACAGCGGGAGAATGGGAGCAGTTCTTC.

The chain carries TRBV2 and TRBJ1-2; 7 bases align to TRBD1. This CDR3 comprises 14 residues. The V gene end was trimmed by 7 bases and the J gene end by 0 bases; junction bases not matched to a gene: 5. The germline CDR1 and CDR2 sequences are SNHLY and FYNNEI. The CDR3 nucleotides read TGTGCCAGCACTAGGGACAGCGCTAACTATGGCTACACCTTC. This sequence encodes CASTRDSANYGYTF.

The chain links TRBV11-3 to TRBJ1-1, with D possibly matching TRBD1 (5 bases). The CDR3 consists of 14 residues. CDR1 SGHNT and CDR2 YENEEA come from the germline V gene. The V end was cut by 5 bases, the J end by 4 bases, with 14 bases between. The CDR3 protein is CASSHLGGGTEAFF. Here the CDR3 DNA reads TGTGCCAGCAGCCACCTTGGGGGGGGCACTGAAGCTTTCTTT.

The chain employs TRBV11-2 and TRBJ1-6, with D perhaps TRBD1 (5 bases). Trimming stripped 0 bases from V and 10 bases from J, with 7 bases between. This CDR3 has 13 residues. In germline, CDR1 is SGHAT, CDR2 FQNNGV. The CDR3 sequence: CASSLEAGSPLHF. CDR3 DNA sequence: TGTGCCAGCAGCTTAGAGGCAGGGTCACCCCTCCACTTT.

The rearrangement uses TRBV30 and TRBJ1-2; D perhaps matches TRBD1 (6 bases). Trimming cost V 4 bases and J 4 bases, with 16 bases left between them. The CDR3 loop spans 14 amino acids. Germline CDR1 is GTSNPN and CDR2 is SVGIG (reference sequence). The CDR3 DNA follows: TGTGCCTGGACAGAGCGGGGGCGCTCCTATGGCTACACCTTC. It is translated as CAWTERGRSYGYTF.

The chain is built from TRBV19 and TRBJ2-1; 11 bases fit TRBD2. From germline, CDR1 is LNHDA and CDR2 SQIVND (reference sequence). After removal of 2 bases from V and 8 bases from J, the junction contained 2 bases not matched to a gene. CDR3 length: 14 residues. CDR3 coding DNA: TGTGCCAGTAGTATACAGACTAGCGGGGATGAGCAGTTCTTC. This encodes CASSIQTSGDEQFF.

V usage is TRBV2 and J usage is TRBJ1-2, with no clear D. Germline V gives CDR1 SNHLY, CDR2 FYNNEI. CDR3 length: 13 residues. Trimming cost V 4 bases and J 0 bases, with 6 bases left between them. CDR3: CASSAEANYGYTF. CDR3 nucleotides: TGTGCCAGCAGTGCGGAGGCTAACTATGGCTACACCTTC.

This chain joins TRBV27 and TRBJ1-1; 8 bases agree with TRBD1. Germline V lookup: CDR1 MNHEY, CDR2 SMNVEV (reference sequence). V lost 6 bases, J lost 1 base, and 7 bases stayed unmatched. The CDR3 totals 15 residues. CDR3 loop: CASRLSGTGNTEAFF. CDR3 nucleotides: TGTGCCAGCAGACTCTCCGGGACAGGGAACACTGAAGCTTTCTTT.

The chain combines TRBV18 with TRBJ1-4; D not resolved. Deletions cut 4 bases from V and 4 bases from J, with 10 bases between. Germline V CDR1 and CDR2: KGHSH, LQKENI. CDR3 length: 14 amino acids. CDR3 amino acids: CASSRYDSNEKLFF. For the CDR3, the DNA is TGTGCCAGCTCACGGTATGATAGTAATGAAAAACTGTTTTTT. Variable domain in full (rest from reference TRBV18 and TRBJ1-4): NAGVMQNPRHLVRRRGQEARLRCSPMKGHSHVYWYRQLPEEGLKFMVYLQKENIIDESGMPKERFSAEFPKEGPSILRIQQVVRGDSAAYFCASSRYDSNEKLFFGSGTQLSVL.

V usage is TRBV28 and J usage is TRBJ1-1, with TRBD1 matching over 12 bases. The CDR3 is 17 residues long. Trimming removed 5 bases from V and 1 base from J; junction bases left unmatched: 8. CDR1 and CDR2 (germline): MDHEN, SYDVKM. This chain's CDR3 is CASSAAGTGGENTEAFF. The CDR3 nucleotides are TGTGCCAGCAGTGCCGCCGGGACAGGGGGCGAGAACACTGAAGCTTTCTTT.